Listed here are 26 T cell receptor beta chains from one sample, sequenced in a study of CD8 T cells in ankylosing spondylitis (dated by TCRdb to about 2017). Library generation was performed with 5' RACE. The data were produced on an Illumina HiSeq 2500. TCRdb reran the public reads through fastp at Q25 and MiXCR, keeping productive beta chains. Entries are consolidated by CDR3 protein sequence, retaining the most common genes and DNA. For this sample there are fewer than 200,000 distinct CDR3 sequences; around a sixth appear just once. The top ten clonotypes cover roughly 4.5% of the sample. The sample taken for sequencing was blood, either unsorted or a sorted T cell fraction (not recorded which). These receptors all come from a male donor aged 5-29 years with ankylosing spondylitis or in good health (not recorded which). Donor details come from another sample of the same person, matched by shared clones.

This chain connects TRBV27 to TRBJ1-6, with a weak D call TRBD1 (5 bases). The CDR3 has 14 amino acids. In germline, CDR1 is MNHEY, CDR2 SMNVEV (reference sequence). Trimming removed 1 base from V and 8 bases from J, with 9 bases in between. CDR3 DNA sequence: TGTGCCAGCAGTTTATTGGGGACCCATTCACCCCTCCACTTT. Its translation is CASSLLGTHSPLHF.

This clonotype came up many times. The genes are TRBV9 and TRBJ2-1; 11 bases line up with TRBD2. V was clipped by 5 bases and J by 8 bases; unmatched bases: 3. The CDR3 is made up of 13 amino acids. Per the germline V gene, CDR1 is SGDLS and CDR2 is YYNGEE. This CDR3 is CASSKLAGDEQFF. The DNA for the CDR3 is TGTGCCAGCAGTAAACTAGCGGGAGATGAGCAGTTCTTC.

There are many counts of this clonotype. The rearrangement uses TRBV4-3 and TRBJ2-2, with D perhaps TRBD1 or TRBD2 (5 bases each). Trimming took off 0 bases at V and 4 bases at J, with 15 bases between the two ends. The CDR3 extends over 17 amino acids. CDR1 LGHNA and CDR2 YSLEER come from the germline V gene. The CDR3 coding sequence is TGCGCCAGCAGCCAAGACGTATCGGGGACGGTCACCGGGGAGCTGTTTTTT. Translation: CASSQDVSGTVTGELFF.

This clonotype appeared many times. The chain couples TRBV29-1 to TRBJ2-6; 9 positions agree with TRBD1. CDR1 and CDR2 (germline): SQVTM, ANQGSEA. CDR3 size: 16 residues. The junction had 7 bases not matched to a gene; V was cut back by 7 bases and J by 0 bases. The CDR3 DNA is TGCAGCGCGCGACAGGGGGGTTCCTCTGGGGCCAACGTCCTGACTTTC. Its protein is CSARQGGSSGANVLTF.

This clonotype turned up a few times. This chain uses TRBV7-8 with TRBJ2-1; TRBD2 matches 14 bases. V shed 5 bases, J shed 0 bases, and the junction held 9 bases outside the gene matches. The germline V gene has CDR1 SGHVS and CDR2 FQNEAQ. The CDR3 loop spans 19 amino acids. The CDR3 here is CASSNKQGTSGSSYNEQFF. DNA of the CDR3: TGTGCCAGCAGCAATAAACAGGGGACTAGCGGGAGCTCCTACAATGAGCAGTTCTTC.

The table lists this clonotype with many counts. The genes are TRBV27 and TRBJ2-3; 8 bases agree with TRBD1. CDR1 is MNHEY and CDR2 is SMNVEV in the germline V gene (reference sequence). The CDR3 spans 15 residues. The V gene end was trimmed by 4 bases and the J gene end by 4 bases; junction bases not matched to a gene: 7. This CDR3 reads CASSSGQGPPDTQYF. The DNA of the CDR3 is TGTGCCAGCAGTTCCGGACAGGGCCCTCCAGATACGCAGTATTTT.

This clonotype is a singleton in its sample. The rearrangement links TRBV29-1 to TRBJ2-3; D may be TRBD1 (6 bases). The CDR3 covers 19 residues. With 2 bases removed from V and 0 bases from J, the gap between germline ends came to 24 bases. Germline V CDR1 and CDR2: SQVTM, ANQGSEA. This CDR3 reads CSVEKRRVRGQGSTDTQYF. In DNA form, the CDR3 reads TGCAGCGTTGAAAAAAGAAGGGTCAGGGGCCAAGGTAGCACAGATACGCAGTATTTT.

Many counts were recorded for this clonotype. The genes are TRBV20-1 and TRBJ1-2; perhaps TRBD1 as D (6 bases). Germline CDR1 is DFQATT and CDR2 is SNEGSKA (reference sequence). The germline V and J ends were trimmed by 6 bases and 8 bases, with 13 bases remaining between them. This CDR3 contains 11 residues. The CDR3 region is CSAGGQQGYTF. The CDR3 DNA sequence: TGCAGTGCAGGGGGGCAGCAAGGCTACACCTTC.

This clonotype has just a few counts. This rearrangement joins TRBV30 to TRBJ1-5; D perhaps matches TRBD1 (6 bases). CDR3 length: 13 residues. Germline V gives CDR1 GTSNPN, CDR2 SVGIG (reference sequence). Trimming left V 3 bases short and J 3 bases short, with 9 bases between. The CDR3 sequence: CAWSRGDNQPQHF. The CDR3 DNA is TGTGCCTGGAGCAGGGGTGACAATCAGCCCCAGCATTTT.

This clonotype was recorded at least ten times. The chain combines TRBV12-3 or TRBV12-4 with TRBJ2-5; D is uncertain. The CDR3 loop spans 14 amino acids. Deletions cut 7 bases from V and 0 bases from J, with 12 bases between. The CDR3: CASTPGQYQETQYF. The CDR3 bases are TGTGCCAGCACCCCCGGGCAGTACCAAGAGACCCAGTACTTC.

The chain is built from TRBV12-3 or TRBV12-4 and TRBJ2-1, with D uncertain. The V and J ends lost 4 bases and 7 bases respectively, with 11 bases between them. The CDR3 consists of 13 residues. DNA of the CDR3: TGTGCCAGCAGTTCCACTGTACAGAATGAGCAGTTCTTC. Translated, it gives CASSSTVQNEQFF.

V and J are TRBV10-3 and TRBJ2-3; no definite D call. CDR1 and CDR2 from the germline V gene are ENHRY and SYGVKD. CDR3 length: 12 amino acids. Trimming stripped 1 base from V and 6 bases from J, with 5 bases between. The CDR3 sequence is CAISEFTDTQYF. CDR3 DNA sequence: TGTGCCATCAGTGAGTTCACGGATACGCAGTATTTT.

CDR3 loop: CAWSATGRNEKLFF. As DNA, the CDR3 is TGTGCCTGGAGTGCGACAGGGAGGAATGAAAAACTGTTTTTT. The chain links TRBV30 to TRBJ1-4, with 7 bases that match TRBD1. V lost 1 base, J lost 5 bases, and 4 bases stayed unmatched. The length of the CDR3 is 14 residues. Germline CDR1 is GTSNPN and CDR2 is SVGIG (reference sequence).

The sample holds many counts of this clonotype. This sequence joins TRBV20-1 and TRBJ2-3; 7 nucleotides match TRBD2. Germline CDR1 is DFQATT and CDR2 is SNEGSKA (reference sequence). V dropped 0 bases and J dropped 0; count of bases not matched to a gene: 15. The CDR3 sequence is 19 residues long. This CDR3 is CSARDGVFGLAASTDTQYF. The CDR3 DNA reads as TGCAGTGCTAGAGATGGAGTATTTGGGCTAGCGGCCAGCACAGATACGCAGTATTTT.

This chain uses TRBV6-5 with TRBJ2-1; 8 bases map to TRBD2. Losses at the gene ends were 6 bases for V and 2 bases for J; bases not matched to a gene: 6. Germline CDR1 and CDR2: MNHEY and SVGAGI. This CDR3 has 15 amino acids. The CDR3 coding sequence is TGTGCCAGCAGCGCCGGGACTAGAGCCTACAATGAGCAGTTCTTC. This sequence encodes CASSAGTRAYNEQFF.

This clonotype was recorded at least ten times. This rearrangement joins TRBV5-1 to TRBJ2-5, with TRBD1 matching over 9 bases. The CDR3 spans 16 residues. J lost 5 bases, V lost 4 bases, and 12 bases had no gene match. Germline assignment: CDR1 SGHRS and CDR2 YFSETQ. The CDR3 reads CASSRSRDRVTETQYF. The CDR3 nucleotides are TGCGCCAGCAGCCGATCCCGGGACAGGGTTACGGAGACCCAGTACTTC.

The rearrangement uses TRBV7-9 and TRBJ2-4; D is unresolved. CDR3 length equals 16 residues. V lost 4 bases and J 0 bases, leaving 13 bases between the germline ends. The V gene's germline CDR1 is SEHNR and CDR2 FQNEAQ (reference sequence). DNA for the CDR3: TGTGCCAGCAGCTCCCCGACTGTTCTAGCCAAAAACATTCAGTACTTC. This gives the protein CASSSPTVLAKNIQYF.

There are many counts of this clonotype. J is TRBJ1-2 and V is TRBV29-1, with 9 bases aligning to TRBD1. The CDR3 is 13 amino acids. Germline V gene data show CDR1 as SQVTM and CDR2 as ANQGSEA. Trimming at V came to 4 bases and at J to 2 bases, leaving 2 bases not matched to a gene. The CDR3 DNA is TGCAGCGTTGGACAGGGGGGGAACTATGGCTACACCTTC. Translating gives CSVGQGGNYGYTF.

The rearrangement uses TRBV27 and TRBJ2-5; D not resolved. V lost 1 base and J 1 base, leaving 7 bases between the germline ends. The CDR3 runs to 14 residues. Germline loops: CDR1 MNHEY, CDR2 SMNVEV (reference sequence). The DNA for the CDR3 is TGTGCCAGCAGTTTATTGGGCTCCCAAGAGACCCAGTACTTC. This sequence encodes CASSLLGSQETQYF.

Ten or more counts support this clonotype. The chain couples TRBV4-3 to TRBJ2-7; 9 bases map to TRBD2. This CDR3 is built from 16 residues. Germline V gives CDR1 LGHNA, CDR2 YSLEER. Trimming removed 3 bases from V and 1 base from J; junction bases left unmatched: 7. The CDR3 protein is CASSQGASGTSYEQYF. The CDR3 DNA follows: TGCGCCAGCAGCCAGGGAGCTAGCGGGACTTCCTACGAGCAGTACTTC.

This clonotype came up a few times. This chain's CDR3 is CASSYSRAGGADTQYF. The CDR3 nucleotides read TGTGCCAGCAGTTACTCTAGAGCGGGAGGGGCAGATACGCAGTATTTT. This sequence joins TRBV6-6 and TRBJ2-3; 10 positions agree with TRBD2. CDR1 MNHNY and CDR2 SVGAGI come from the germline V gene (reference sequence). CDR3 size: 16 residues. The V gene end was trimmed by 0 bases and the J gene end by 4 bases; junction bases not matched to a gene: 4.

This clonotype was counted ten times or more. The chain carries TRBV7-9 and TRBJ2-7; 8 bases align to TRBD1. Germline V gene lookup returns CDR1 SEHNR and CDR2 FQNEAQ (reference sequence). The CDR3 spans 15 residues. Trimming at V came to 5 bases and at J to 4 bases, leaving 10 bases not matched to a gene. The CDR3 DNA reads TGTGCCAGCAGCCCCCACGGACAGGGTCAATACGAGCAGTACGTC. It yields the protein CASSPHGQGQYEQYV.

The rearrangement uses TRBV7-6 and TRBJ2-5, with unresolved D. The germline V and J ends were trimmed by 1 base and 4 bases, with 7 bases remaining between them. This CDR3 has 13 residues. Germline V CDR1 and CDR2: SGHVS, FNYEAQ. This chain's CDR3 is CASSLGVGETQYF. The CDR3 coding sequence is TGTGCCAGCAGCTTAGGGGTTGGAGAGACCCAGTACTTC.

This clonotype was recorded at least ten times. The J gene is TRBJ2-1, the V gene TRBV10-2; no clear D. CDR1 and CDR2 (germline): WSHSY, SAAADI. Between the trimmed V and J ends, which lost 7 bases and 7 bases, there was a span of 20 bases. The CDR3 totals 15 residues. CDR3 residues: CASTRTHSNFNEQFF. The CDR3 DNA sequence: TGCGCCAGCACTAGGACCCACTCCAACTTTAATGAGCAGTTCTTC.

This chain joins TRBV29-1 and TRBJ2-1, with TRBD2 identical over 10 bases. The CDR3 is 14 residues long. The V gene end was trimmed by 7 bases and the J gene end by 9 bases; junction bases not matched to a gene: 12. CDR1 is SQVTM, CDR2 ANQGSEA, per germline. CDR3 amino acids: CSAGFRLAGPEQFF. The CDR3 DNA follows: TGCAGCGCTGGATTTCGACTAGCGGGCCCTGAGCAGTTCTTC.

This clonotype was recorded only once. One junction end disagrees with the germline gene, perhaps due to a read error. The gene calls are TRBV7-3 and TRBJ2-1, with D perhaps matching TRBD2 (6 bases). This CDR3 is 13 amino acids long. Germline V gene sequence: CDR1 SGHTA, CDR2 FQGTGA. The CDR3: CASSSGLNNQQFF. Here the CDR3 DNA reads TGTGCCAGCAGCTCGGGACTGAACAATCAGCAGTTCTTC.